This T cell receptor beta chain emerged from a study of neurological immune-mediated disorders. This clonotype was counted at least ten times. Its target is unknown. Whole-study findings and limits: Whereas HTLV-1-associated myelopathy showed the most TCR clonal expansion, multiple sclerosis showed the least, with levels below those of healthy controls. TCR-beta repertoires seemed private in all groups, with no expanded CDR3 amino acid sequences shared.

From germline, CDR1 is MGHRA and CDR2 YSYEKL. With V trimmed by 4 bases and J by 5 bases, 8 bases remained unmatched. CDR3 length equals 15 residues. The method for making cDNA was 5'RACE, and it used 10-nucleotide random UMIs. TCRdb fed the 5' RACE reads into MiXCR, producing one record per CDR3 protein. The profile shows 15,000 to 20,000 distinct CDR3 sequences, roughly 10% of them singletons. The cell input for sorted libraries was more than 750,000, and those cells were CD4+ or CD8+ T cells. The origin of this receptor is a woman in her forties or fifties in good health. V gene TRBV4-1 combines with J gene TRBJ2-5; 9 positions agree with TRBD1. Sequenced input: CD8+ T cells from blood. In DNA, the CDR3 is TGCGCCAGCAGCCCCGGACAGGGGTGGGAGGAGACCCAGTACTTC. Translating gives CASSPGQGWEETQYF.